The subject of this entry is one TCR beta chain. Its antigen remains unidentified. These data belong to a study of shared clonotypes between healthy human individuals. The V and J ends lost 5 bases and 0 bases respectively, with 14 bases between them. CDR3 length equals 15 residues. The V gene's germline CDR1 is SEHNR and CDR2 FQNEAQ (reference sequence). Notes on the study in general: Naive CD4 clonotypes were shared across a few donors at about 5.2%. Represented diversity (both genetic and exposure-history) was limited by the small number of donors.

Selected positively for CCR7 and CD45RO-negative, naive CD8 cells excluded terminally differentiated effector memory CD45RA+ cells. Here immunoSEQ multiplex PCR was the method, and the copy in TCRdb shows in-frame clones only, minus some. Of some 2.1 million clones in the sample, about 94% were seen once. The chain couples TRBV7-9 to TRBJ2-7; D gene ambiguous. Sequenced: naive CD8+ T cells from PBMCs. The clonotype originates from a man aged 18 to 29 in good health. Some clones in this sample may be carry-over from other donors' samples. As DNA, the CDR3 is TGTGCCAGCAGCCCGTCCGAGACGGCCTCCTACGAGCAGTACTTC. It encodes CASSPSETASYEQYF.